This TCR beta chain was recovered during a study of cytomegalovirus exposure and HLA in healthy donors. Study in general: A subsequent analysis stated that the roughly 120 validation repertoires were run on the same platform as the roughly 670 first-cohort repertoires.

Trimming removed 3 bases from V and 4 bases from J; junction bases left unmatched: 8. The germline gives CDR1 SGDLS, CDR2 YYNGEE. CDR3 length: 15 residues. Of note for this clone: Its antigen remains unknown.

The study, taken as a whole, reports: Under in vitro conditions, a few CMV-associated chains were confirmed as specific for CMV antigens. TCR beta chains numbering roughly 150 were designated cytomegalovirus-associated.

The donors formed part of the approximately 120-subject validation cohort, distinct from the roughly 640-subject first cohort. Libraries were prepared by immunoSEQ multiplex PCR; TCRdb keeps only in-frame clonotypes and omits some of them. The sample shows around 190,000 clones, around nine tenths of them seen only once. The sequence was collected from a man aged 25-45 years in good health and CMV-seropositive. The sequencing sample was made of PBMCs. The chain employs TRBV9 and TRBJ2-7, with 9 bases lining up with TRBD1. The chain's CDR3 is CASSEGDRDYYEQYF. CDR3 bases: TGTGCCAGCAGCGAAGGGGACAGGGATTATTACGAGCAGTACTTC.